The 5 T cell receptor beta chains in this list originate from one sample, sequenced in a study of control samples from healthy donors and cancer patients. Sequencing was performed with immunoSEQ multiplex PCR; in TCRdb, only in-frame clones are kept and a portion is missing. Of 90,000 to 150,000 clones detected, approximately 90% appear once; the ten largest clones hold around 3.5%. Sequenced: blood. These receptors were collected from a man in his forties in good health.

Written as DNA, the CDR3 is TGTGCCAGCAAAGGTGGCAGTGAGAACACTGAAGCTTTCTTT. Translation gives CASKGGSENTEAFF. The chain links TRBV5-6 to TRBJ1-1; D remains ambiguous. CDR3 length: 14 residues. Trimming stripped 6 bases from V and 1 base from J, with 13 bases between. The germline V gene encodes CDR1 SGHDT and CDR2 YYEEEE.

J is TRBJ2-4 and V is TRBV6-5; 8 bases are shared with TRBD2. There are 16 residues in the CDR3. CDR1 is MNHEY, CDR2 SVGAGI, per germline. J lost 1 base, V lost 4 bases, and 6 bases had no gene match. The CDR3 sequence: CASSSGGRSAKNIQYF. The CDR3 nucleotides are TGTGCCAGCAGTTCGGGGGGGCGGAGCGCCAAAAACATTCAGTACTTC.

The V and J genes are TRBV5-4 and TRBJ2-3, with D unclear. CDR1 and CDR2 (germline): SGHNT, YYREEE (reference sequence). The CDR3 sequence is 13 residues long. V lost 5 bases to trimming and J lost 6 bases, with 13 bases between them. CDR3 coding DNA: TGTGCCAGCAGAAACTTATCAGACGATACGCAGTATTTT. Its translation: CASRNLSDDTQYF.

This clone appeared many times. J is TRBJ2-2 and V is TRBV2; D is undetermined. This CDR3 comprises 14 residues. Germline V lookup: CDR1 SNHLY, CDR2 FYNNEI. V dropped 6 bases and J dropped 4 bases, with 12 bases sitting between them. The CDR3 region has the DNA TGTGCCAGCAGGGGTTTACGGAGCACCGGGGAGCTGTTTTTT. Translating it yields CASRGLRSTGELFF.

The chain combines TRBV21-1 with TRBJ1-6. TRBV21-1 is an annotated pseudogene. The CDR3 consists of 12 residues. The CDR3 DNA is TGTGCCAGCAGCACACGCCATTCACCCCTCCACTTT. Encoded protein: CASSTRHSPLHF.